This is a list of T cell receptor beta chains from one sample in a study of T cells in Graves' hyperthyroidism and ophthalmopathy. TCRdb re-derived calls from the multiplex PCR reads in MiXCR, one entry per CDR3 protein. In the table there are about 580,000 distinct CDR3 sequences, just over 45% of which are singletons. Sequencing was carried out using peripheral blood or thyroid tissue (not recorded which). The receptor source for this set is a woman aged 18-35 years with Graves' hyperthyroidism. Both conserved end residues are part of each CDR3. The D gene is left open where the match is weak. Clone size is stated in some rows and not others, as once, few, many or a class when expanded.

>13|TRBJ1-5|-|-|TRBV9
TGTGCCAGCAGCGCCTCTCCGGGTCAGCCCCAGCATTTT
CASSASPGQPQHF
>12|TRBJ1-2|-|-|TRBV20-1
TGCAGTGCCATTCCAGGAGGCTATGGCTACACCTTC
CSAIPGGYGYTF
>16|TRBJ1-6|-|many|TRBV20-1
TGCAGTGCTAGAGATGGGCAGCGCTCCTATAATTCACCCCTCCACTTT
CSARDGQRSYNSPLHF
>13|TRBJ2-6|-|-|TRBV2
TGTGCCAGCAGTGATACTGGGGGCAACGTCCTGACTTTC
CASSDTGGNVLTF
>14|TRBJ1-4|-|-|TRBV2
TGTGCCAGCAGTGACAGGGGCACAAATGAAAAACTGTTTTTT
CASSDRGTNEKLFF
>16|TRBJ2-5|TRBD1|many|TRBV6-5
TGTGCCAGCAGGCGGAAACAGGGGTTGAAGGGGGAGACCCAGTACTTC
CASRRKQGLKGETQYF
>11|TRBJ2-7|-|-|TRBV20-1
TGCAGTGCTAGTGCGGTTAATGAGCAGTACTTC
CSASAVNEQYF
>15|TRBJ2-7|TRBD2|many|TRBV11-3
TGTGCCAGCAGCACCCGGACTAGCGGGAGTAACGAGCAGTACTTC
CASSTRTSGSNEQYF
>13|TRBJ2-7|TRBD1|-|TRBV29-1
TGCAGCTTGAGCGGGACAGGGTTCTACGAGCAGTACTTC
CSLSGTGFYEQYF
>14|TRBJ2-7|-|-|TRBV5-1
TGCGCCAGCAGCATGGGGGGAAGGTCCTACGAGCAGTACTTC
CASSMGGRSYEQYF
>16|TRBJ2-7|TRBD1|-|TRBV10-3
TGTGCCATCAGTGGTCTACCGGGACAGGAGAACTACGAGCAGTACTTC
CAISGLPGQENYEQYF
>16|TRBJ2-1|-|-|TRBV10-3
TGTGCCATCAGTGAGTCGATTAGCAGCTCCTACAATGAGCAGTTCTTC
CAISESISSSYNEQFF
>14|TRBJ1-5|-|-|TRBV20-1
TGCAGTGCTAGAGATTGGCGGGCGTCAGCGTCCCAGCATTTT
CSARDWRASASQHF
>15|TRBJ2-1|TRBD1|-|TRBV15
TGTGCCACCAGCAGCCTCCGGGACAGATACAATGAGCAGTTCTTC
CATSSLRDRYNEQFF
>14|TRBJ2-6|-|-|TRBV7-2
TGTGCCAGCAGCATAGGACCGGGGGCCAACGTCCTGACTTTC
CASSIGPGANVLTF
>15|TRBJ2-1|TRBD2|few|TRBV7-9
TGTGCCAGCAGCTTAGGGACTAGCGGGAACAATGAGCAGTTCTTC
CASSLGTSGNNEQFF
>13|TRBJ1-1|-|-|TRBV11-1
TGTGCCAGCAGCTTAGCGTTCAGGGCGGAAGCTTTCTTT
CASSLAFRAEAFF
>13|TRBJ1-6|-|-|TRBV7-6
TGTGCCAGCAGCAGGGGGGAAAATTCACCCCTCCACTTT
CASSRGENSPLHF
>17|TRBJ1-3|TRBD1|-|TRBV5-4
TGTGCCAGCAGCTTGGAGCCGGGACAGGGCTCTGGAAACACCATATATTTT
CASSLEPGQGSGNTIYF
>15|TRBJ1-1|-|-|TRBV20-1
TGCAGTGCTTTATCCGGGGGCGGATTGAACACTGAAGCTTTCTTT
CSALSGGGLNTEAFF
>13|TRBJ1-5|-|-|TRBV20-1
TGCAGTGCTAGAGGGACACCAGATCAGCCCCAGCATTTT
CSARGTPDQPQHF
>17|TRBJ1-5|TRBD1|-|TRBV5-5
TGTGCCAGCAGCCGGACAGGGGGAGAGAATAGCAATCAGCCCCAGCATTTT
CASSRTGGENSNQPQHF
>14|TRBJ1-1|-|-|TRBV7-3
TGTGCCAGCAGGGTAGGGTGGCGGAACACTGAAGCTTTCTTT
CASRVGWRNTEAFF
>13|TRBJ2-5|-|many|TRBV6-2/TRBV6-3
TGTGCCAGCAGTTGGGGGAGACAAGAGACCCAGTACTTC
CASSWGRQETQYF
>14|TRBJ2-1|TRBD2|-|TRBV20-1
TGCAGTGCTAGGGCTCTAGCGGCTTACAATGAGCAGTTCTTC
CSARALAAYNEQFF
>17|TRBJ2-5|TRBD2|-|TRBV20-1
TGCAGTGCTAGAGATATTCTGGGACTAGCGGCCTCAGAGACCCAGTACTTC
CSARDILGLAASETQYF
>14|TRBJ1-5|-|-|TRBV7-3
TGTGCCAGCAGCCCCGGGGCTGTCCAAGAGACCCAGCATTTT
CASSPGAVQETQHF
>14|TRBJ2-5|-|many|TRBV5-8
TGTGCCAGCAGCTTGGCCAGTCTCCAAGAGACCCAGTACTTC
CASSLASLQETQYF